The rows below give T cell receptor beta chains drawn from one sample of a study of type 1 and type 2 diabetes patients. TCRdb reprocessed the multiplex PCR reads with MiXCR, giving one entry per CDR3 protein. Of under 300,000 distinct CDR3 sequences listed, approximately 50% were seen once; the top ten hold approximately 14%. The sequenced sample consisted of peripheral blood mononuclear cells (PBMCs). Every receptor here comes from a man aged 18-30 years with type 2 diabetes. CDR3s include the opening cysteine and the closing phenylalanine or tryptophan. Fields, in order: V gene, D gene, J gene, clone size, CDR3 length, CDR3 DNA, CDR3 protein. D genes are given only for firm matches. Some rows mark clone size as missing; the rest say once, few, many or name a class of expanded clone.

TRBV12-3/TRBV12-4	NA	TRBJ2-1	NA	13	TGTGCCAGCAGTGGGCGTCTAGTAAGTGAGCAGTTCTTC	CASSGRLVSEQFF
TRBV19	NA	TRBJ1-4	NA	12	TGTGCCAGTAGAAAGGATAATGAAAAACTGTTTTTT	CASRKDNEKLFF
TRBV20-1	TRBD1	TRBJ1-2	NA	15	TGCAGTGCTAGAGGCCGAGACAGGGGTGGCTATGGCTACACCTTC	CSARGRDRGGYGYTF
TRBV12-5	NA	TRBJ2-2	NA	14	TGTGCTAGTGGTGGATTAGCGGAGACCGGGGAGCTGTTTTTT	CASGGLAETGELFF
TRBV11-3	TRBD2	TRBJ2-7	NA	19	TGTGCCAGCAGCTTAGGTTGGAGGGAGACTAGCGGGGTCTCCTACGAGCAGTACTTC	CASSLGWRETSGVSYEQYF
TRBV2	TRBD2	TRBJ2-7	many	15	TGTGCCAGCAGTGAGACCGGGACTAGCGAATACGAGCAGTACTTC	CASSETGTSEYEQYF
TRBV14	TRBD2	TRBJ2-1	NA	16	TGTGCCAGCAGCCCCGGACTAGCGGGAGAATACAATGAGCAGTTCTTC	CASSPGLAGEYNEQFF
TRBV10-2	NA	TRBJ2-7	few	13	TGCGCCAGACGAAGGGGGTCAGCCTACGAGCAGTACTTC	CARRRGSAYEQYF
TRBV28	NA	TRBJ2-7	NA	15	TGTGCCAGCAGCACCCTTGGAGACCTCACCTACGAGCAGTACTTC	CASSTLGDLTYEQYF
TRBV25-1	TRBD1	TRBJ2-7	many	13	TGTGCCAGCAGCGGGACAGATGACTACGAGCAGTACTTC	CASSGTDDYEQYF
TRBV7-2	TRBD1	TRBJ2-7	NA	13	TGTGCCAGCAGCTGGGGACAGTTATACGAGCAGTACTTC	CASSWGQLYEQYF
TRBV7-9	NA	TRBJ1-2	NA	15	TGTGCCAGCAGCTTAGCACAGTCAGGGCCAGGTGGCTACACCTTC	CASSLAQSGPGGYTF
TRBV2	NA	TRBJ2-1	NA	13	TGTGCCAGCAGTGAGGGAACCCACAATGAGCAGTTCTTC	CASSEGTHNEQFF
TRBV19	NA	TRBJ1-5	NA	13	TGTGCCAGTACGTGGGGAGGGGAACAGCCCCAGCATTTT	CASTWGGEQPQHF
TRBV19	NA	TRBJ2-3	NA	14	TGTGCCAGCAGTGACCAGGCACACACAGATACGCAGTATTTT	CASSDQAHTDTQYF
TRBV5-1	NA	TRBJ2-7	NA	13	TGCGCCAGCAGCTTGTATCAGAGCTACGAGCAGTACTTC	CASSLYQSYEQYF
TRBV9	NA	TRBJ1-2	few	14	TGTGCCAGCACGGTGGGCAGTCTCGCCCATGGCTACACCTTC	CASTVGSLAHGYTF
TRBV6-5	TRBD1	TRBJ2-3	few	15	TGTGCCAGCAGTCGGGACAGGGGTATTCCAGATACGCAGTATTTT	CASSRDRGIPDTQYF
TRBV29-1	TRBD1	TRBJ2-7	few	13	TGCAGCGTTGACAGGGGGCGCGGGTACGAGCAGTACTTC	CSVDRGRGYEQYF
TRBV24-1	NA	TRBJ2-3	NA	14	TGTGCCACCAGTGATTCCGGGGCCACAGATACGCAGTATTTT	CATSDSGATDTQYF
TRBV20-1	NA	TRBJ1-1	NA	15	TGCAGTGCTAAACCTCCCGAGGGGGGTGGGACTGAAGCTTTCTTT	CSAKPPEGGGTEAFF
TRBV19	NA	TRBJ2-7	few	11	TGTGCCAGTGGAATGGGGGGCGAGCAGTACTTC	CASGMGGEQYF
TRBV13	NA	TRBJ2-1	few	17	TGTGCCAGCAGCTTAGGCCGCAACCCGAGCTCCTACAATGAGCAGTTCTTC	CASSLGRNPSSYNEQFF
TRBV20-1	NA	TRBJ2-7	NA	12	TGCAGTGCTAGAGGTCTCTGGATCCAGCAGTACTTC	CSARGLWIQQYF
TRBV20-1	TRBD1	TRBJ1-2	NA	16	TGCAGTGCTAGAGATTGGGGACAGAGAGCTAACTATGGCTACACCTTC	CSARDWGQRANYGYTF
TRBV7-2	NA	TRBJ2-1	once	15	TGTGCCAGCAGCTCCCTAGGGGCGGAAGCTCTCCTAACTCCTTTC	CASSSLGAEALLTPF
TRBV30	NA	TRBJ1-4	once	14	TGTGCCTGGAGTCAGGGGAGGGAGAATGAAAAACTGTTTTTT	CAWSQGRENEKLFF
TRBV14	NA	TRBJ1-1	few	14	TGTGCCAGCAGACGTGGGCCCAGTAACACTGAAGCTTTCTTT	CASRRGPSNTEAFF
TRBV20-1	NA	TRBJ1-2	NA	12	TGCAGTGCTGAAGACAGTCGCTATGGCTACACCTTC	CSAEDSRYGYTF
TRBV20-1	NA	TRBJ2-5	few	10	TGCAGTGTTTACCAAGAGACCCAGTACTTC	CSVYQETQYF
TRBV30	TRBD1	TRBJ2-7	NA	14	TGTGCCTGGCGGGTGGGGACAGGGGACCACGAGCAGTACTTC	CAWRVGTGDHEQYF
TRBV7-2	NA	TRBJ1-6	few	12	TGTGCCAGCAGCTTAGTTGGGTTACCCCTCCACTTT	CASSLVGLPLHF
TRBV25-1	TRBD1	TRBJ1-2	once	22	TGTGCCAGCAGTGGCCCCGGGACAGGTAGAAGGGATCCCAGAGAGGGGCTTAGAGTCTCCGCCTTC	CASSGPGTGRRDPREGLRVSAF
TRBV12-3/TRBV12-4	NA	TRBJ2-3	NA	15	TGTGCCAGCAGTTTTATCCGGGCGGGGCAGGATACGCAGTATTTT	CASSFIRAGQDTQYF
TRBV11-1	NA	TRBJ1-1	NA	15	TGTGCCAGCAGCTTAGAAGAGTGGCGGAACACTGAAGCTTTCTTT	CASSLEEWRNTEAFF
TRBV20-1	NA	TRBJ1-1	many	11	TGCAGTGCTAGTCGGAACACTGAAGCTTTCTTT	CSASRNTEAFF
TRBV20-1	NA	TRBJ2-7	NA	12	TGCAGTGCTAGTCGAGATGTCTACGAGCAGTACTTC	CSASRDVYEQYF
TRBV12-3/TRBV12-4	NA	TRBJ2-7	NA	11	TGTGCCAGCAGCTTCCAGCTCGAGCAGTACTTC	CASSFQLEQYF
TRBV12-3/TRBV12-4	TRBD1	TRBJ2-5	NA	14	TGTGCCAGCAGTCCAAACAGGGGCGCAGAGACCCAGTACTTC	CASSPNRGAETQYF
TRBV19	TRBD1	TRBJ2-5	few	15	TGTGCCAGTAGTATGAGGACAGGGGTCCAAGAGACCCAGTACTTC	CASSMRTGVQETQYF
TRBV10-3	NA	TRBJ1-4	NA	14	TGTGCCATCAGTGCCGAGGGGCGAGATGAAAAACTGTTTTTT	CAISAEGRDEKLFF
TRBV29-1	TRBD1	TRBJ2-5	NA	11	TGCAGCTCAGGGGGTCCCAGGACCCAGTACTTC	CSSGGPRTQYF
TRBV10-1	NA	TRBJ2-7	NA	13	TGCGCCAGCAGTGAATATAGGGGAACAGAGCAGTACTTC	CASSEYRGTEQYF
TRBV15	NA	TRBJ2-5	NA	14	TGTGCCACCAGCAGAGAAGGGAACCAAGAGACCCAGTACTTC	CATSREGNQETQYF
TRBV20-1	TRBD2	TRBJ2-1	NA	14	TGCAGTGCTATCGAGCGGGAGAACCTCTTTGAGCAGTTCTTC	CSAIERENLFEQFF
TRBV12-3/TRBV12-4	NA	TRBJ2-7	NA	11	TGTGCCAGCACTATGGGGTACGAGCAGTACTTC	CASTMGYEQYF
TRBV4-3	NA	TRBJ2-7	NA	14	TGCGCCAGCAGCCAAGACACAGGGCCTTACGAGCAGTACTTC	CASSQDTGPYEQYF
TRBV7-2	TRBD2	TRBJ2-7	NA	15	TGTGCCAGCAGTCGTAGCGGGGGTCCTTACTACGAGCAGTACTTC	CASSRSGGPYYEQYF